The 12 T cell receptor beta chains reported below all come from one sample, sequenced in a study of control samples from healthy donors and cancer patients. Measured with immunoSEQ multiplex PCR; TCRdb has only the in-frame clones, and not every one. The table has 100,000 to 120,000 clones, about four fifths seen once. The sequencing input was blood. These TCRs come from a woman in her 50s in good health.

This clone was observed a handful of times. CDR3: CASSPRAQDTQYF. The CDR3 coding sequence is TGTGCCAGTAGTCCGCGGGCCCAAGATACGCAGTATTTT. The J gene is TRBJ2-3, the V gene TRBV19, with D maybe TRBD2 (5 bases). V shed 5 bases and J shed 5 bases, with 11 bases lying between them. The CDR3 is 13 residues long. Germline V gene sequence: CDR1 LNHDA, CDR2 SQIVND (reference sequence).

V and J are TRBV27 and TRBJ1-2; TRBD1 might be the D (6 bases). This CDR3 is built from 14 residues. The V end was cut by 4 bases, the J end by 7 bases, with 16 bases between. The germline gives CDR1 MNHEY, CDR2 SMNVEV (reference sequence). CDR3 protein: CASSSVTGFSGYTF. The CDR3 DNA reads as TGTGCCAGCAGTTCAGTAACAGGGTTCAGTGGCTACACCTTC.

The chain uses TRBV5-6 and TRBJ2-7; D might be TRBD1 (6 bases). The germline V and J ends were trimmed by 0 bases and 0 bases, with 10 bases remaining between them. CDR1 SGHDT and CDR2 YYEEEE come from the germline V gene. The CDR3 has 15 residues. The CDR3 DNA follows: TGTGCCAGCAGCTTGGTAGCAGGGGACTCCTACGAGCAGTACTTC. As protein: CASSLVAGDSYEQYF.

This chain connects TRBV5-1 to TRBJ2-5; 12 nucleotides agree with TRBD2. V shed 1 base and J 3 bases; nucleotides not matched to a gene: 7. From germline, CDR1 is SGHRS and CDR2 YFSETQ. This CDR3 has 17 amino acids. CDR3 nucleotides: TGCGCCAGCAGCTTGCAACCGACTAGCGGGGGCAAAGAGACCCAGTACTTC. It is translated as CASSLQPTSGGKETQYF.

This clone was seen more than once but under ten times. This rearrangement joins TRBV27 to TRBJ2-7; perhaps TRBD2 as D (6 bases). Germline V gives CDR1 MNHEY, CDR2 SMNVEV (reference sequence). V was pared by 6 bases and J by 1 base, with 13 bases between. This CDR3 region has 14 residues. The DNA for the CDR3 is TGTGCCAGCAGGGAGGGCCATGGGTCCTACGAGCAGTACTTC. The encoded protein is CASREGHGSYEQYF.

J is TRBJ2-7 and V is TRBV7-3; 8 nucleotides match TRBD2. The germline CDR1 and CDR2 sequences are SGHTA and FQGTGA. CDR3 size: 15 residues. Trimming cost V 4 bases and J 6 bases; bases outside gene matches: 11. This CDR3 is CASSWGRAGGAEQYF. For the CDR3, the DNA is TGTGCCAGCAGCTGGGGGAGGGCGGGAGGCGCCGAGCAGTACTTC.

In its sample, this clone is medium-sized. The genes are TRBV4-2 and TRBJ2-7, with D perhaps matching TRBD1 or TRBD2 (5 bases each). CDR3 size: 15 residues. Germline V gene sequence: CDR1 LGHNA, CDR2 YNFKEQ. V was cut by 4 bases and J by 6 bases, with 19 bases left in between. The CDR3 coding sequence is TGTGCCAGCAGCCTTGTCAGGGACCCAAGCGGCGAGCAGTACTTC. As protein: CASSLVRDPSGEQYF.

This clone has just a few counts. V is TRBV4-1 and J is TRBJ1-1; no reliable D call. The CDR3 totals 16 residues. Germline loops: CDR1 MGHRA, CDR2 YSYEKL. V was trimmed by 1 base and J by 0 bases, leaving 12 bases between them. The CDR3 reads CASSQGFVGMNTEAFF. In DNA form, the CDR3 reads TGCGCCAGCAGCCAAGGCTTCGTTGGTATGAACACTGAAGCTTTCTTT.

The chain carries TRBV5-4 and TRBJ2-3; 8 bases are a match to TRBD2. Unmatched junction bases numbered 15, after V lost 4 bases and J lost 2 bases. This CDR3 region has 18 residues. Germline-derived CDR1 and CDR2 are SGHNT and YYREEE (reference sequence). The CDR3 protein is CASSARGAGGTYTDTQYF. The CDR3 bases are TGTGCCAGCAGCGCCCGAGGGGCGGGGGGAACTTACACAGATACGCAGTATTTT.

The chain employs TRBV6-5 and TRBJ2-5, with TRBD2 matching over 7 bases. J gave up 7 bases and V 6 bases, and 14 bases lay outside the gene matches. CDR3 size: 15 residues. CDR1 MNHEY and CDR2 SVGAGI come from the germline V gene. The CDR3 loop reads CASRTSSGGERTQYF. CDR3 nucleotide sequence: TGTGCCAGCAGGACCTCTAGCGGCGGAGAGAGGACCCAGTACTTC.

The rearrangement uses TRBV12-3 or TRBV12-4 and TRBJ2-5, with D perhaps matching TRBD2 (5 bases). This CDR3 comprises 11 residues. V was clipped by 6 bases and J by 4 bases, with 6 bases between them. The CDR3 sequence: CASRAGETQYF. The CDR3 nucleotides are TGTGCCAGCAGGGCGGGAGAGACCCAGTACTTC.

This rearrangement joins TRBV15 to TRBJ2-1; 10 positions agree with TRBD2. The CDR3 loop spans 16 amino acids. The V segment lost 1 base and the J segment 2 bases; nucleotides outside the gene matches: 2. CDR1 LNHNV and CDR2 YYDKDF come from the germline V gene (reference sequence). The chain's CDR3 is CATSRGSGGAYNEQFF. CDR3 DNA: TGTGCCACCAGCAGAGGAAGCGGGGGGGCCTACAATGAGCAGTTCTTC.